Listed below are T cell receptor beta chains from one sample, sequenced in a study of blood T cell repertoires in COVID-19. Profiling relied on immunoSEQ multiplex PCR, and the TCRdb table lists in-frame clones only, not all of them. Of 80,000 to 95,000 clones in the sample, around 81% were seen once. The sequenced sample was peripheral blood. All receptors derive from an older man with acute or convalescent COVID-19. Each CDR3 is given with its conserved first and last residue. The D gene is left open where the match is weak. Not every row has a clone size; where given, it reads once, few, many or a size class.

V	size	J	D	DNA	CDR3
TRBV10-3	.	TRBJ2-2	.	TGTGCCATCAGTGATCAGGTTCACGGGGAGCTGTTTTTT	CAISDQVHGELFF
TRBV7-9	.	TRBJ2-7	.	TGTGCCAGCAGCTGGGGAATCCGGGGCTACGAGCAGTACTTC	CASSWGIRGYEQYF
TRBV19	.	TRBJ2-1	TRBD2	TGTGCCAGTAGCAAAGGACTAGCGGGAAGAGGGGTGTGGTATGAGCAGTTCTTC	CASSKGLAGRGVWYEQFF
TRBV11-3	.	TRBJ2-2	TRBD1	TGTGCCAGCAGCCCGACAGGGAGTGTGCCCGGGGAGCTGTTTTTT	CASSPTGSVPGELFF
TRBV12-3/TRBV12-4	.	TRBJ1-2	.	TGTGCCAGCAGTCTACGCCCAAACTATGGCTACACCTTC	CASSLRPNYGYTF
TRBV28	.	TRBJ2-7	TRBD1	TGTGCCAGCAGTTTCCTAACAGGGGGCATCCAGTACGAGCAGTACTTC	CASSFLTGGIQYEQYF
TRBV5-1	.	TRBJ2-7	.	TGCGCCAGCAGGCACGCTACAGGAGAATACGAGCAGTACTTC	CASRHATGEYEQYF
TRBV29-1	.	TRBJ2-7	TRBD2	TGCAGCGTTGCACCTAGCGGGAGCTACGAGCAGTACTTC	CSVAPSGSYEQYF
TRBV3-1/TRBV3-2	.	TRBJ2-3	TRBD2	TGTGCCAGCAGCCAAGGGCTAGCGGGAGTAACAGATACGCAGTATTTT	CASSQGLAGVTDTQYF
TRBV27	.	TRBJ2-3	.	TGTGCCAGCAGTTTTGGGCCAGATACGCAGTATTTT	CASSFGPDTQYF
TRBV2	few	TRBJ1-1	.	TGTGCCAGGGCGGGCAGGCAGGTGAACACTGAAGCTTTCTTT	CARAGRQVNTEAFF
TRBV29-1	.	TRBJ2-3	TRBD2	TGCAGCGTTGACAGAGCGGGAGTGGCGGATACGCAGTATTTT	CSVDRAGVADTQYF